The TCR beta chain described here comes from a study of response to subunit inactivated influenza vaccine. In its sample, this clonotype was seen a few times. Its target is not known. The study, taken as a whole, reports: Only a handful of new T cells, the authors suggested, are recruited with each seasonal influenza vaccination.

The germline gives CDR1 SGHAT, CDR2 FQNNGV. After removal of 5 bases from V and 9 bases from J, the junction contained 11 bases not matched to a gene. The CDR3 runs to 16 residues. TCRdb called the RT-PCR reads again in MiXCR, with one record for every CDR3 protein. The table has some 800,000 distinct CDR3 sequences, 21% seen once. J is TRBJ2-1 and V is TRBV11-2; 12 bases match TRBD2. This clonotype was sampled from a man aged 45-65 years who received an inactivated influenza vaccine. The sequencing used PBMCs from blood, collected about 5 days after vaccination. The CDR3 here is CASSLQTSGGAGEQFF. Written as DNA, the CDR3 is TGTGCCAGCAGCCTGCAGACTAGCGGGGGCGCCGGTGAGCAGTTCTTC. Complete variable domain (other parts from reference TRBV11-2 and TRBJ2-1): EAGVAQSPRYKIIEKRQSVAFWCNPISGHATLYWYQQILGQGPKLLIQFQNNGVVDDSQLPKDRFSAERLKGVDSTLKIQPAKLEDSAVYLCASSLQTSGGAGEQFFGPGTRLTVL.